These 26 T cell receptor beta chains share one sample of origin, sequenced in a study of T cells in Graves' hyperthyroidism and ophthalmopathy. Using RNA transcripts as the source, TCR beta CDR3 regions were amplified. Primed by the HTBI set, a first-round RT-PCR was run on the TCR CDR3. TCRdb reprocessed the multiplex PCR reads via MiXCR and lists one record per CDR3 protein. Of approximately 740,000 distinct CDR3 sequences detected, approximately 14% appear once; the ten largest clones hold 10% to 13%. Specimen: blood. Receptors were obtained from a woman aged 18-35 years with Graves' hyperthyroidism.

This chain connects TRBV13 to TRBJ2-3; unclear D gene. The ends were cut back, 4 bases at V and 4 bases at J, with 15 bases in the middle. Germline CDR1 is PRHDT and CDR2 is FYEKMQ (reference sequence). This CDR3 comprises 15 residues. As DNA, the CDR3 is TGTGCCAGCAGCTCCCGGTCTGGGTACGCAGATACGCAGTATTTT. This translates into CASSSRSGYADTQYF. Drawing the rest from reference TRBV13 and TRBJ2-3, the complete variable domain is AAGVIQSPRHLIKEKRETATLKCYPIPRHDTVYWYQQGPGQDPQFLISFYEKMQSDKGSIPDRFSAQQFSDYHSELNMSSLELGDSALYFCASSSRSGYADTQYFGPGTRLTVL.

This clonotype was picked up many times. V usage is TRBV2 and J usage is TRBJ2-7; a possible D gene is TRBD2 (6 bases). Germline values: CDR1 SNHLY, CDR2 FYNNEI. Trimming cost V 2 bases and J 0 bases, with 8 bases left between them. This CDR3 has 14 amino acids. CDR3 protein: CASSELASSYEQYF. In DNA form, the CDR3 reads TGTGCCAGCAGTGAACTAGCGAGCTCCTACGAGCAGTACTTC. The whole variable domain, remainder taken from reference TRBV2 and TRBJ2-7, is EPEVTQTPSHQVTQMGQEVILRCVPISNHLYFYWYRQILGQKVEFLVSFYNNEISEKSEIFDDQFSVERPDGSNFTLKIRSTKLEDSAMYFCASSELASSYEQYFGPGTRLTVT.

This clonotype was detected ten times or more. The rearrangement uses TRBV18 and TRBJ2-3; D is undetermined. CDR3 length: 15 amino acids. Germline CDR1 and CDR2: KGHSH and LQKENI. Between the trimmed V and J ends, which lost 5 bases and 0 bases, there was a span of 12 bases. CDR3: CASSISPTSTDTQYF. Here the CDR3 DNA reads TGTGCCAGCTCAATTTCCCCCACAAGCACAGATACGCAGTATTTT.

This clonotype has at least ten counts. Mismatch with germline at one junction end may stem from a read error. CDR3 loop: CASSLGQSNQPQHF. As DNA, the CDR3 is TGTGCCAGCAGCCTCGGACAGAGCAATCAGCCCCAGCATTTT. The chain couples TRBV5-1 to TRBJ1-5; D may be TRBD1 (6 bases). The CDR3 runs to 14 residues. Germline lookup yields CDR1 SGHRS and CDR2 YFSETQ.

This clonotype was observed a few times. The chain is built from TRBV12-3 or TRBV12-4 and TRBJ2-1; TRBD2 matches at 10 bases. This CDR3 contains 14 residues. Unmatched junction bases numbered 4, after V lost 4 bases and J lost 7 bases. The CDR3 nucleotides read TGTGCCAGCAGTTATAGCGGGAGGCGGAATGAGCAGTTCTTC. Translation gives CASSYSGRRNEQFF.

The rearrangement joins TRBV27 to TRBJ1-6; no firm D call. The V and J ends lost 2 bases and 7 bases respectively, with 6 bases between them. Germline V gene data show CDR1 as MNHEY and CDR2 as SMNVEV (reference sequence). The CDR3 sequence is 13 residues long. The CDR3 bases are TGTGCCAGCAGTTTAGTGGGAAATTCACCCCTCCACTTT. Its translation: CASSLVGNSPLHF.

There are many counts of this clonotype. V usage is TRBV12-3 or TRBV12-4 and J usage is TRBJ2-6; D gene unclear. V was clipped by 3 bases and J by 0 bases, with 6 bases between them. This CDR3 is 15 amino acids long. CDR3 amino acids: CASSFGISGANVLTF. In DNA form, the CDR3 reads TGTGCCAGCAGTTTTGGTATCTCTGGGGCCAACGTCCTGACTTTC.

The CDR3 DNA sequence: TGTGCCAGCAGCTTGGGACTAGCGGGCGGAATCGGGGAGCTGTTTTTT. Encoded protein: CASSLGLAGGIGELFF. This chain connects TRBV5-6 to TRBJ2-2, with 10 bases fitting TRBD2. CDR3 length equals 16 residues. Germline V lookup: CDR1 SGHDT, CDR2 YYEEEE. V shed 0 bases, J shed 7 bases, and the junction held 6 bases outside the gene matches. The variable domain in full, completed from reference TRBV5-6 and TRBJ2-2, reads DAGVTQSPTHLIKTRGQQVTLRCSPKSGHDTVSWYQQALGQGPQFIFQYYEEEERQRGNFPDRFSGHQFPNYSSELNVNALLLGDSALYLCASSLGLAGGIGELFFGEGSRLTVL.

This chain uses TRBV2 with TRBJ2-1; D unresolved. Trimming stripped 2 bases from V and 10 bases from J, with 12 bases between. Germline loops: CDR1 SNHLY, CDR2 FYNNEI. The CDR3 sequence is 13 residues long. The CDR3 region has the DNA TGTGCCAGCAGTGAAATGGGGTACGGAGAGCAGTTCTTC. Translating it yields CASSEMGYGEQFF.

This clonotype was found many times. V usage is TRBV20-1 and J usage is TRBJ2-7; D assignment may be TRBD1 or TRBD2 (5 bases each). CDR1 and CDR2 (germline): DFQATT, SNEGSKA (reference sequence). The CDR3 runs to 14 residues. Trimming cost V 6 bases and J 0 bases, with 15 bases left between them. The CDR3: CSAALEGISYEQYF. CDR3 DNA sequence: TGCAGTGCCGCACTAGAGGGGATCTCCTACGAGCAGTACTTC.

This clonotype was detected many times. This chain links TRBV6-5 with TRBJ2-1; possible D gene TRBD2, 7 bases. Trimming removed 2 bases at V and 6 bases at J, with 17 bases between. CDR1 MNHEY and CDR2 SVGAGI come from the germline V gene. The CDR3 has 16 residues. CDR3 nucleotide sequence: TGTGCCAGCAGTTACGGGGGGGGCGGGGGCCGCAATGAGCAGTTCTTC. Amino acid sequence: CASSYGGGGGRNEQFF.

This clonotype turned up a few times. The genes are TRBV10-2 and TRBJ1-1, with D possibly being TRBD1 (5 bases). Germline CDR1 WSHSY, CDR2 SAAADI. With 8 bases removed from V and 2 bases from J, the gap between germline ends came to 18 bases. There are 15 residues in the CDR3. Written as DNA, the CDR3 is TGCGCCAGCCGGCAGGGATCACGCCTTAACACTGAAGCTTTCTTT. Residues: CASRQGSRLNTEAFF.

The rearrangement links TRBV14 to TRBJ2-7, with 8 bases aligning to TRBD1. Trimming at V came to 0 bases and at J to 6 bases, leaving 13 bases not matched to a gene. Germline V lookup: CDR1 SGHDN, CDR2 FVKESK. The CDR3 sequence is 17 residues long. The CDR3 region has the DNA TGTGCCAGCAGCCAAGATACCCAGGGGGCATACGGGGTCGAGCAGTACTTC. It codes for CASSQDTQGAYGVEQYF. The variable domain in full, completed from reference TRBV14 and TRBJ2-7, reads EAGVTQFPSHSVIEKGQTVTLRCDPISGHDNLYWYRRVMGKEIKFLLHFVKESKQDESGMPNNRFLAERTGGTYSTLKVQPAELEDSGVYFCASSQDTQGAYGVEQYFGPGTRLTVT.

This clonotype was observed many times. The chain is built from TRBV28 and TRBJ1-2; tentative D call: TRBD1 (5 bases). V lost 4 bases and J 1 base, leaving 7 bases between the germline ends. CDR1 is MDHEN, CDR2 SYDVKM, per germline. The CDR3 spans 13 residues. DNA of the CDR3: TGTGCCAGCAGTTCAGGGATTAACTATGGCTACACCTTC. It specifies CASSSGINYGYTF.

This clonotype was seen many times. The chain joins TRBV28 to TRBJ1-4; D is unclear. CDR1 and CDR2 (germline): MDHEN, SYDVKM. This CDR3 comprises 11 residues. V lost 8 bases and J lost 4, with 5 bases in between. CDR3 residues: CASRVNEKLFF. In DNA, the CDR3 is TGTGCCAGCCGAGTTAATGAAAAACTGTTTTTT.

The gene calls are TRBV7-9 and TRBJ2-7; the D is unclear. The germline V and J ends were trimmed by 6 bases and 6 bases, with 12 bases remaining between them. The CDR3 length is 12 residues. Germline values: CDR1 SEHNR, CDR2 FQNEAQ (reference sequence). The CDR3 loop is CASSRDWGEQYF. CDR3 coding DNA: TGTGCCAGCAGTCGTGACTGGGGCGAGCAGTACTTC.

This clonotype has ten or more counts. The CDR3 DNA sequence: TGTGCCAGCAGTTTAGGGGCACGCCTTGAAGCTTTCTTT. The encoded protein is CASSLGARLEAFF. The chain couples TRBV28 to TRBJ1-1, with D perhaps TRBD1 (5 bases). From germline, CDR1 is MDHEN and CDR2 SYDVKM. The CDR3 is 13 amino acids. V lost 2 bases and J lost 7, with 11 bases in between.

The chain combines TRBV7-9 with TRBJ2-4; D is ambiguous. Germline V gives CDR1 SEHNR, CDR2 FQNEAQ (reference sequence). The CDR3 sequence is 16 residues long. Trimming left V 4 bases short and J 1 base short, with 14 bases between. The CDR3 DNA sequence: TGTGCCAGCAGCTCCAGCCCTGGTCGGGCCAAAAACATTCAGTACTTC. Translated: CASSSSPGRAKNIQYF.

The sample holds many counts of this clonotype. The chain uses TRBV20-1 and TRBJ2-7; possibly TRBD2 for D (5 bases). V lost 0 bases and J lost 3, with 9 bases in between. CDR1 is DFQATT and CDR2 is SNEGSKA in the germline V gene (reference sequence). The CDR3 is 13 residues long. The CDR3 is CSARDRSGYEQYF. The CDR3 nucleotides are TGCAGTGCTAGAGATCGAAGCGGCTACGAGCAGTACTTC.

Note on this clonotype: One base away lies a much larger clone, so this may be a sequencing read error. This sequence joins TRBV28 and TRBJ2-7; 8 bases agree with TRBD1. Gene TRBJ2-1 matches the end of the DNA better, so the J call may be wrong. Per germline, CDR1 MDHEN and CDR2 SYDVKM. This CDR3 comprises 17 residues. The CDR3 DNA is TGTGCCAGCAGTCTCCTCCTTTACGGGACAGGAGGGTACGAGCAGTTCTTC. This encodes CASSLLLYGTGGYEQFF.

This clonotype appeared a few times. This chain joins TRBV25-1 and TRBJ1-1; D gene uncertain. Germline V lookup: CDR1 MGHDK, CDR2 SYGVNS. The CDR3 loop spans 13 amino acids. The germline V and J ends were trimmed by 5 bases and 5 bases, with 12 bases remaining between them. The CDR3 coding sequence is TGTGCCAGCAGTCAGGCAACGGGGACTGAAGCTTTCTTT. Its translation is CASSQATGTEAFF.

Concerning this clonotype itself: A much more abundant neighbour one base away suggests this may be a read error. This sequence joins TRBV3-1 and TRBJ2-1; TRBD2 might be the D (6 bases). The length of the CDR3 is 18 residues. Germline CDR1 reads LGHDT; CDR2 reads YNNKEL (reference sequence). The CDR3 DNA follows: TGTTCCAGCAGCCAGTTCTGGGGGTTAGCGGATTACTACAATGAGCAGTTCTTC. Protein product: CSSSQFWGLADYYNEQFF.

The rearrangement links TRBV4-3 to TRBJ2-2; 10 bases agree with TRBD2. Germline-derived CDR1 and CDR2 are LGHNA and YSLEER. V lost 0 bases to trimming and J lost 9 bases; unmatched junction nucleotides: 4. The CDR3 spans 15 residues. CDR3 amino acids: CASSQDASGSRELFF. DNA of the CDR3: TGCGCCAGCAGCCAAGATGCTAGCGGGAGCCGGGAGCTGTTTTTT.

This clonotype appeared many times. This chain uses TRBV30 with TRBJ1-1; the D is unclear. Germline V gene sequence: CDR1 GTSNPN, CDR2 SVGIG (reference sequence). This CDR3 contains 12 residues. V lost 2 bases, J lost 11 bases, and 15 bases lay in between. This CDR3 reads CAWSSPGRRAFF. The CDR3 DNA reads as TGTGCCTGGAGTTCCCCGGGGAGGCGGGCTTTCTTT.

The rearrangement uses TRBV6-1 and TRBJ2-7, with TRBD2 matching 9 bases. The CDR3 sequence is 15 residues long. Looked up from germline, CDR1 is MNHNS and CDR2 is SASEGT. The V segment lost 5 bases and the J segment 3 bases; nucleotides outside the gene matches: 8. For the CDR3, the DNA is TGTGCCAGCAGTCCCGTTAGCGGGAGCCTCTACGAGCAGTACTTC. Amino acid sequence: CASSPVSGSLYEQYF.

This clonotype has just a few counts. The rearrangement joins TRBV19 to TRBJ1-1; a weak D match, TRBD1 (6 bases). V lost 3 bases, J lost 4 bases, and 9 bases lay in between. CDR1 is LNHDA and CDR2 is SQIVND in the germline V gene (reference sequence). The CDR3 totals 13 residues. The CDR3 DNA reads TGTGCCAGTAGTATTATACAGGGCACTGAAGCTTTCTTT. Translation gives CASSIIQGTEAFF.